This TCR beta chain was sequenced during a study of control samples from healthy donors and cancer patients. The repertoire was sequenced with immunoSEQ multiplex PCR; TCRdb's copy has only in-frame clones and lacks some. Among about 160,000 clones listed, nearly 96% were seen once. CDR3 size: 13 residues. The V end was cut by 4 bases, the J end by 4 bases, with 11 bases between. Germline CDR1 SEHNR, CDR2 FQNEAQ (reference sequence). The sequence was collected from a woman in her twenties or thirties in good health. Sequencing input: blood. The V call is TRBV7-9, the J call TRBJ2-7; D possibly uses TRBD1 or TRBD2 (5 bases each). CDR3 sequence: CASSSMGVYEQYF. The CDR3 nucleotides read TGTGCCAGCAGCTCGATGGGGGTGTACGAGCAGTACTTC.